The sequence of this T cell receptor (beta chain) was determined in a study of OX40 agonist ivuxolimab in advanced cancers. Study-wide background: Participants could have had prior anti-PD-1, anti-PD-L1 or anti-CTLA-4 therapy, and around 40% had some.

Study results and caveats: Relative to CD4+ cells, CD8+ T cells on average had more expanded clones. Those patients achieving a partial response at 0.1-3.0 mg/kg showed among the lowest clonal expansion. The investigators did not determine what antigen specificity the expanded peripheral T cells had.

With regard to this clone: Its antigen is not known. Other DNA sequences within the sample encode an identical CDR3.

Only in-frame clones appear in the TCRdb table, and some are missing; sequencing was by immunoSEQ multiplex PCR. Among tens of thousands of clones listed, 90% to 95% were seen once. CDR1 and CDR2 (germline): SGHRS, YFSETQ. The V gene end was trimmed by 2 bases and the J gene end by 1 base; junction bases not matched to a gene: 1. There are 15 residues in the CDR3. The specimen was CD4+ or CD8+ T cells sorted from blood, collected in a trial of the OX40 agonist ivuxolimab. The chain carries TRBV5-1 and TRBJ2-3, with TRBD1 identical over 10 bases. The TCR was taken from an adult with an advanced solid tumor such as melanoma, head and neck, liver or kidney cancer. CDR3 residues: CASSFGTGGTDTQYF. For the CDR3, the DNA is TGCGCCAGCAGCTTCGGGACAGGGGGCACAGATACGCAGTATTTT.